This T cell receptor beta chain is from a study of identical twins listed by TCRdb under 2016. A note on the overall study: TCR alpha and beta repertoires from monozygotic twins, unrelated adults of various ages and cord blood were deep-sequenced to test whether fetal clonotypes persist. To rule out contamination, the twin experiments were replicated at different times with different library preparation protocols.

Library method: 5' RACE. Sequencer: Illumina HiSeq 2000. Template switching introduced a universal primer binding site; the final cDNA contained a unique molecular identifier, enabling accurate counting of TCR cDNA molecules. Specific primers in the conserved constant-segment region were used to synthesize first-strand cDNA for the TCR alpha and beta chains. To control for contamination, every cDNA library carried two barcodes: a SMART-Mk sample barcode plus Illumina barcodes. TruSeq adapter sequences and Illumina sample barcodes were added in two successive PCR steps. The TCR alpha and beta cDNA libraries were sequenced on the Illumina HiSeq platform using custom primers. From the authors' description of their analysis: MiGEC processed the raw reads to extract unique molecular identifiers, while MiXCR was used to determine the CDR3 positions. Recombination models were inferred per individual with the repgenHMM and IGoR tools using an EM algorithm. Shared clonotypes were analyzed with the tcR package in R, and sharing was normalized by the product of cloneset sizes. Out-of-frame nonproductive sequences were analyzed to study raw recombination free of thymic and clonal selection effects. Using fastp trimming at Q25 and MiXCR clonotype assembly, TCRdb reanalyzed the public sequencing data and kept in-frame beta chains. Rows matching on CDR3 protein sequence are summarized as one entry with the most common DNA and genes. The V and J calls were not made by the authors but by TCRdb's processing. In this sample the table shows 1,800,000 or so distinct CDR3 sequences, roughly a third of which occur a single time. In total, the top ten clones hold 0.25% to 0.3% of the sample.

As to this clonotype: This receptor's antigen is unknown. This could be a read error, since a much larger clone is one nucleotide away.

V lost 5 bases and J lost 7 bases, and the count of bases not matched to a germline gene is 12. There are 15 amino acids in the CDR3, from cysteine to phenylalanine inclusive. Only the CDR3 DNA is retained, 45 bases long and in frame from the first base. The germline V gene encodes CDR1 SQVTM and CDR2 ANQGSEA. Study-wide findings and limitations: Abundant cord blood beta clonotypes carried fewer insertions; young adult naive repertoires showed a weaker similar trend, while memory repertoires showed none. Zero-insertion analyses could be partly confounded by invariant T cells such as MAIT and iNKT, although diverse VJ usage argued against such confounding for most clonotypes. Compared with coincidental sharing between unrelated individuals, out-of-frame TCR alpha sequences shared between twins had an excess of sequences with low generation probability. Because the same donors could not be followed over many years, conclusions were based on cross-sectional statistical analysis. The excess sharing between twins in beta out-of-frame sequences was weaker because fewer shared sequences reduced the signal-to-noise ratio. Out-of-frame TCR alpha sharing in monozygotic twins was systematically underestimated by recombination models, whereas sharing between unrelated individuals was in agreement with the recombination models.

All donors were healthy Caucasians. Sequenced material: cord blood. The rearranged segments are TRBV29-1 and TRBJ2-4; TRBD2 aligns with 9 central bases. The source of this sequence is a newborn girl in good health. DNA sequence: TGCAGCGTTCAGGCCGCACGCGGGAGGGATAACATTCAGTACTTC. This sequence encodes CSVQAARGRDNIQYF.